The subject of this entry is one TCR beta chain. What it binds is unknown. The data belong to a study of T cells in tuberculosis. At study entry, adolescents had tuberculin skin tests and IGRA screening. The germline gives CDR1 SNHLY, CDR2 FYNNEI. V trimming: 9 bases; J trimming: 2 bases; junction bases outside the gene matches: 13. The CDR3 contains 17 residues. Clones were read by immunoSEQ multiplex PCR, and TCRdb kept only the in-frame ones, dropping some. This table has about 33,000 clones, less than 95% appearing once. Findings and caveats of the study: A GMM-specific repertoire classifier reached approximately 84% accuracy, AUROC approximately 0.9.

The source of this sequence is a donor aged 5 to 30 with latent tuberculosis or without tuberculosis infection. Some clones in this sample may be carry-over from other donors' samples. The sample was PBMCs. The chain uses TRBV2 and TRBJ1-6; TRBD1 matches 7 bases. As DNA, the CDR3 is TGTGCCAGTTCAGCTGGGGCCAGGGGGACCTATAATTCACCCCTCCACTTT. Protein: CASSAGARGTYNSPLHF. Filled out from reference TRBV2 and TRBJ1-6, the complete variable domain reads EPEVTQTPSHQVTQMGQEVILRCVPISNHLYFYWYRQILGQKVEFLVSFYNNEISEKSEIFDDQFSVERPDGSNFTLKIRSTKLEDSAMYFCASSAGARGTYNSPLHFGNGTRLTVT.